A selection of T cell receptor beta chains follows, all from one sample in a study of blood T cell repertoires in COVID-19. This table comes from immunoSEQ multiplex PCR, and its TCRdb copy is limited to in-frame clones, with some not included. This table has about 15,000 clones, over 65% appearing once. Sequencing was performed on peripheral blood. These receptors came from a boy aged 2-9 years with active or convalescent COVID-19. Both conserved end residues are part of each CDR3. Each record gives: J gene, V gene, CDR3 protein.

TRBJ1-2 TRBV29-1 CSASGNRHGYTF
TRBJ2-5 TRBV7-2 CASSLATTSGGWETQYF
TRBJ2-5 TRBV28 CASRRGPLETQYF
TRBJ1-6 TRBV5-8 CASSSRQGPSPLHF
TRBJ2-3 TRBV15 CATTSYPYNRVADTQYF
TRBJ2-2 TRBV6-1 CASTEGIQGWTGELFF
TRBJ2-1 TRBV29-1 CSVSAGMGNEQFF
TRBJ1-5 TRBV6-1 CASSEGGGRWGNQPQHF
TRBJ2-7 TRBV18 CASSRGASSYEQYF
TRBJ2-7 TRBV4-3 CASSQEWDSLGAYEQYF
TRBJ2-5 TRBV7-9 CASSLSSGEYQETQYF
TRBJ1-2 TRBV6-2/TRBV6-3 CASSPRTGTGGRYGYTF
TRBJ1-1 TRBV6-5 CASSYSSTGNTEAFF
TRBJ1-2 TRBV3-1/TRBV3-2 CASSQGNRGYGYTF
TRBJ2-7 TRBV27 CASSLAGGPSEQYF
TRBJ2-1 TRBV2 CASRVGGTYNEQFF
TRBJ1-2 TRBV27 CASSLSWGQGKDGYTF
TRBJ1-5 TRBV14 CASSQEGHNQPQHF
TRBJ2-1 TRBV7-2 CASSLGKIAGGTYNEQFF
TRBJ2-7 TRBV5-1 CASSLLGQGNYEQYF
TRBJ2-7 TRBV6-5 CASSLAGVYEQYF
TRBJ2-7 TRBV18 CASSPGYEQYF
TRBJ1-4 TRBV2 CASTVWTKGEKLFF
TRBJ1-3 TRBV9 CASSVAGQGRSGNTIYF
TRBJ2-7 TRBV12-3/TRBV12-4 CARGTRSSYEQYF
TRBJ2-3 TRBV5-4 CASSPRAWTSGTLTDTQYF
TRBJ1-5 TRBV19 CASSIFQVGTEDGNQPQHF
TRBJ1-6 TRBV5-1 CASSGVDSRNSPLHF
TRBJ2-1 TRBV7-9 CASRNRGPENEQFF
TRBJ1-6 TRBV27 CASTRGGTSNSPLHF